Each of the 32 T cell receptor beta chains below was sequenced from the same sample in a study of CD8+CD57+ T cells in acquired aplastic anemia. The TCR beta profiling, which covered VDJ combination and CDR3 sequence, was carried out using genomic DNA as the template. TCRdb re-analysed the reads in MiXCR, keeping a single row per CDR3 protein. Of about 150,000 distinct CDR3 sequences in the sample, over 50% were seen once. Sequencing involved patients with CD8+CD57+ cell expansion previously shown by flow cytometry. Sequencing was done on a sample of sorted CD4+, CD8+, or CD8+CD57+ T cells (not recorded which) from PBMCs. Receptors were obtained from a human donor with aplastic anemia.

The rearrangement uses TRBV27 and TRBJ2-7, with TRBD2 identical over 7 bases. The CDR3 totals 14 residues. V lost 1 base, J lost 4 bases, and 4 bases stayed unmatched. CDR1 is MNHEY and CDR2 is SMNVEV in the germline V gene (reference sequence). Written as DNA, the CDR3 is TGTGCCAGCAGTTTATTAACTAGCGTTTACGAGCAGTACTTC. It yields the protein CASSLLTSVYEQYF.

On this clonotype: Relative to the germline gene, one junction end is altered; a read error may explain this. V is TRBV10-3 and J is TRBJ1-3; D uncertain. The length of the CDR3 is 13 residues. Germline V gene sequence: CDR1 ENHRY, CDR2 SYGVKD. The CDR3 DNA reads as TGTGCCAGCAGTGACGTCGGGGGAAACACCATATATTTT. Translating gives CASSDVGGNTIYF.

The CDR3 nucleotides are TGCAGCGTGGAAACCCGAGGGGCCTATGGCTACACCTTC. It translates to CSVETRGAYGYTF. The chain combines TRBV29-1 with TRBJ1-2; TRBD1 might be the D (5 bases). This CDR3 has 13 residues. CDR1 is SQVTM and CDR2 is ANQGSEA in the germline V gene. Trimming pared 6 bases from V and 4 bases from J, leaving 15 bases between.

J is TRBJ2-1 and V is TRBV28; possibly TRBD2 for D (6 bases). Germline V gene data show CDR1 as MDHEN and CDR2 as SYDVKM. There are 15 residues in the CDR3. The V end was cut by 6 bases, the J end by 0 bases, with 12 bases between. The CDR3 DNA follows: TGTGCCAGCAGAGAGCGGGTCAGCTCCTACAATGAGCAGTTCTTC. Its translation is CASRERVSSYNEQFF.

With regard to this clonotype: A read error may produce the germline difference seen at one junction end. The chain is built from TRBV7-9 and TRBJ1-1; 8 nucleotides agree with TRBD1. CDR3 length: 14 residues. In germline, CDR1 is SEHNR, CDR2 FQNEAQ (reference sequence). CDR3 sequence reads: CASSPGQGNTEALF. The CDR3 nucleotides are TGTGCCAGCAGCCCCGGACAGGGAAACACTGAAGCTCTCTTT.

This clonotype was picked up a small number of times. V is TRBV6-1 and J is TRBJ1-1; D is ambiguous. V lost 0 bases, J lost 4 bases, and 9 bases lay in between. The CDR3 length is 14 residues. CDR1 and CDR2 (germline): MNHNS, SASEGT. CDR3 protein: CASSEALSSTEAFF. The CDR3 region has the DNA TGTGCCAGCAGTGAAGCGCTGTCCAGCACTGAAGCTTTCTTT.

The rearrangement links TRBV11-2 to TRBJ1-1; D not certain. Germline V gives CDR1 SGHAT, CDR2 FQNNGV. V was clipped by 6 bases and J by 4 bases, with 12 bases between them. This CDR3 comprises 13 residues. CDR3 in DNA: TGTGCCAGCAGTCTTCTCGAAAGCACTGAAGCTTTCTTT. Translating gives CASSLLESTEAFF.

The chain joins TRBV7-9 to TRBJ2-5, with D possibly TRBD2 on 6 matching bases. The CDR3 is 13 amino acids. Trimming removed 1 base from V and 5 bases from J, with 8 bases in between. Germline V gene lookup returns CDR1 SEHNR and CDR2 FQNEAQ (reference sequence). CDR3: CASSLDGGETQYF. The CDR3 DNA reads as TGTGCCAGCAGCTTAGACGGGGGTGAGACCCAGTACTTC. The complete variable domain, with remaining parts taken from reference TRBV7-9 and TRBJ2-5, reads DTGVSQNPRHKITKRGQNVTFRCDPISEHNRLYWYRQTLGQGPEFLTYFQNEAQLEKSRLLSDRFSAERPKGSFSTLEIQRTEQGDSAMYLCASSLDGGETQYFGPGTRLLVL.

The chain links TRBV7-8 to TRBJ2-7; 7 bases map to TRBD2. CDR1 and CDR2 (germline): SGHVS, FQNEAQ. With 6 bases clipped from V and 0 bases from J, the junction kept 11 bases outside the gene matches. CDR3 size: 16 residues. The CDR3 is CASSPTRGIHSYEQYF. The CDR3 region has the DNA TGTGCCAGCAGTCCTACGCGGGGGATCCACTCCTACGAGCAGTACTTC. The full variable domain, with the rest looked up from reference TRBV7-8 and TRBJ2-7, is GAGVSQSPRYKVAKRGQDVALRCDPISGHVSLFWYQQALGQGPEFLTYFQNEAQLDKSGLPSDRFFAERPEGSVSTLKIQRTQQEDSAVYLCASSPTRGIHSYEQYFGPGTRLTVT.

This clonotype occurred many times. The V gene is TRBV13, the J gene TRBJ2-7; 7 nucleotides align to TRBD1. CDR3 size: 15 residues. The germline CDR1 and CDR2 sequences are PRHDT and FYEKMQ (reference sequence). The V and J ends lost 5 bases and 0 bases, in that order; junction bases with no gene match: 7. The CDR3 sequence: CASSITGESSYEQYF. The CDR3 nucleotides are TGTGCCAGCAGCATTACAGGGGAGTCCTCCTACGAGCAGTACTTC.

The rearrangement joins TRBV10-1 to TRBJ2-3; 11 bases align to TRBD1. CDR1 is WNHNN and CDR2 is SYGVQD in the germline V gene (reference sequence). This CDR3 comprises 17 residues. J gave up 5 bases and V 5 bases, and 12 bases lay outside the gene matches. The DNA of the CDR3 is TGCGCCAGCAGTCCCTCCCGGGACAGGGGGAAGGGAGATACGCAGTATTTT. Translating it yields CASSPSRDRGKGDTQYF.

V is TRBV27 and J is TRBJ2-1; tentative D call: TRBD2 (5 bases). The V gene lost 6 bases and the J gene lost 8 bases, with 14 bases spanning the gap. Per the germline V gene, CDR1 is MNHEY and CDR2 is SMNVEV (reference sequence). This CDR3 comprises 13 residues. The CDR3 bases are TGTGCCAGCAGACGTGGCTCGGGGTATGAGCAGTTCTTC. Its translation: CASRRGSGYEQFF.

A word on this clonotype: Germline is not matched at one junction end, which may reflect a read error. The genes are TRBV25-1 and TRBJ1-2; 7 nucleotides line up with TRBD1. CDR3 length: 14 amino acids. Germline-derived CDR1 and CDR2 are MGHDK and SYGVNS. The CDR3 nucleotides are TGTGCCATCAGTGAGTCCAGGGGGTCCTATGGCTACACCTTC. As protein: CAISESRGSYGYTF.

The J gene is TRBJ2-3, the V gene TRBV24-1; 8 nucleotides agree with TRBD2. CDR1 is KGHDR and CDR2 is SFDVKD in the germline V gene. The CDR3 has 15 amino acids. The ends lost 4 bases at V and 2 bases at J; junction bases unmatched: 4. The CDR3 region is CATSESGGITDTQYF. The CDR3 DNA reads as TGTGCCACCAGTGAATCGGGGGGGATCACAGATACGCAGTATTTT.

This clonotype was recorded at least ten times. Germline is not matched at one junction end, which may reflect a read error. This sequence joins TRBV6-4 and TRBJ1-2; unclear D gene. In germline, CDR1 is MRHNA, CDR2 SNTAGT. The CDR3 consists of 18 residues. As DNA, the CDR3 is TGTGCCAGCAGGGACTCGACGCCGAACCTGGGAATGGGCTATGGCTACACCTTC. Protein: CASRDSTPNLGMGYGYTF.

This clonotype is a singleton in its sample. This sequence joins TRBV7-2 and TRBJ2-7; TRBD2 might be the D (6 bases). Trimming took 5 bases from V and 6 from J, leaving 11 bases between them. The CDR3 runs to 12 residues. CDR1 and CDR2 (germline): SGHTA, FQGNSA. CDR3 in DNA: TGTGCCAGCAGCATGTTGGGGGGCGAGCAGTACTTC. The encoded protein is CASSMLGGEQYF.

The chain has TRBV2 and TRBJ1-2; D is undetermined. Trimming pared 5 bases from V and 4 bases from J, leaving 8 bases between. Germline-derived CDR1 and CDR2 are SNHLY and FYNNEI. The CDR3 length is 12 residues. Here the CDR3 DNA reads TGTGCCAGCAGTAAGGAAAGCTATGGCTACACCTTC. Translated, it gives CASSKESYGYTF.

The sample holds many counts of this clonotype. The chain carries TRBV24-1 and TRBJ2-1; TRBD2 matches 10 bases. The trim removed 3 bases at V and 3 bases at J, leaving 4 bases unmatched. This CDR3 contains 16 residues. In germline, CDR1 is KGHDR, CDR2 SFDVKD. In nucleotides, the CDR3 is TGTGCCACCAGTGATCTAAGCGGGGGGGTCTACAATGAGCAGTTCTTC. This codes for CATSDLSGGVYNEQFF.

The sample holds many counts of this clonotype. The chain has TRBV29-1 and TRBJ1-4, with D unresolved. V was shortened by 6 bases and J by 6 bases, with 14 bases between the two germline ends. CDR3 length: 13 amino acids. Germline CDR1 and CDR2: SQVTM and ANQGSEA. CDR3 sequence reads: CSVKGPGDEKLFF. In DNA, the CDR3 is TGCAGCGTAAAGGGTCCGGGAGATGAAAAACTGTTTTTT.

This clonotype was seen only once. V usage is TRBV2 and J usage is TRBJ2-3; tentative D call: TRBD1 (6 bases). This CDR3 is built from 14 residues. Germline values: CDR1 SNHLY, CDR2 FYNNEI. V was pared by 6 bases and J by 3 bases, with 13 bases between. The CDR3 bases are TGTGCCAGCAGAATGGGCAGGGGAACAGATACGCAGTATTTT. Translation: CASRMGRGTDTQYF.

The chain combines TRBV2 with TRBJ1-1; 11 nucleotides match TRBD1. Germline CDR1 reads SNHLY; CDR2 reads FYNNEI. The CDR3 length is 16 residues. Trimming took 4 bases from V and 3 from J; bases not matched to a gene: 7. The CDR3 nucleotides read TGTGCCAGCAGTGCTAGGGGACAGGGGGGGGACACTGAAGCTTTCTTT. It encodes CASSARGQGGDTEAFF. Based on the CDR3 plus reference TRBV2 and TRBJ1-1, the full variable domain is EPEVTQTPSHQVTQMGQEVILRCVPISNHLYFYWYRQILGQKVEFLVSFYNNEISEKSEIFDDQFSVERPDGSNFTLKIRSTKLEDSAMYFCASSARGQGGDTEAFFGQGTRLTVV.

This clonotype was counted a few times. This chain uses TRBV29-1 with TRBJ1-5; a possible D gene is TRBD1 (5 bases). Germline CDR1 is SQVTM and CDR2 is ANQGSEA. The CDR3 runs to 12 residues. Trimming took off 4 bases at V and 6 bases at J, with 10 bases between the two ends. CDR3 amino acids: CSVGGGSQPQHF. DNA of the CDR3: TGCAGCGTTGGCGGGGGAAGTCAGCCCCAGCATTTT.

This clonotype showed up just a few times. The genes are TRBV10-3 and TRBJ2-7; 12 nucleotides match TRBD2. Germline trimming cut 6 bases from V and 3 bases from J; bases unmatched to any gene: 6. CDR3 length equals 15 residues. The germline CDR1 and CDR2 sequences are ENHRY and SYGVKD. In DNA, the CDR3 is TGTGCCATCAGCTGGACTAGCGGGGTTCACTACGAGCAGTACTTC. Amino acids: CAISWTSGVHYEQYF.

This clonotype was seen only a few times. The V call is TRBV6-5, the J call TRBJ2-1; 12 bases line up with TRBD1. CDR1 MNHEY and CDR2 SVGAGI come from the germline V gene. The junction had 9 bases not matched to a gene; V was cut back by 1 base and J by 8 bases. CDR3 size: 17 residues. CDR3 loop: CASSYFSPGQGAYEQFF. The CDR3 coding sequence is TGTGCCAGCAGTTACTTTTCACCGGGACAGGGGGCTTATGAGCAGTTCTTC.

This rearrangement joins TRBV2 to TRBJ2-7, with D perhaps matching TRBD2 (6 bases). V was cut by 7 bases and J by 6 bases, with 10 bases left in between. Germline CDR1 and CDR2: SNHLY and FYNNEI. The CDR3 is 11 residues long. For the CDR3, the DNA is TGTGCCAGCACCCTGACTAGCGAGCAGTACTTC. This translates into CASTLTSEQYF.

This clonotype turned up a few times. The chain is built from TRBV15 and TRBJ2-7, with D hard to call. V was cut by 0 bases and J by 1 base, with 4 bases left in between. Germline V gene data show CDR1 as LNHNV and CDR2 as YYDKDF (reference sequence). There are 13 residues in the CDR3. As DNA, the CDR3 is TGTGCCACCAGCAGAGATACATCCTACGAGCAGTACTTC. Its protein is CATSRDTSYEQYF.

In this sample, this clonotype turned up a few times. The rearrangement links TRBV20-1 to TRBJ2-5; 7 positions agree with TRBD2. CDR3 length: 11 residues. J gave up 3 bases and V 5 bases, and 0 bases lay outside the gene matches. In germline, CDR1 is DFQATT, CDR2 SNEGSKA (reference sequence). The CDR3 region is CSALAEETQYF. CDR3 nucleotide sequence: TGCAGTGCTCTAGCGGAAGAGACCCAGTACTTC.

Many counts were recorded for this clonotype. The gene calls are TRBV29-1 and TRBJ1-2, with 7 bases aligning to TRBD1. The CDR3 spans 13 residues. V lost 2 bases and J lost 4; bases outside the gene matches: 4. Per germline, CDR1 SQVTM and CDR2 ANQGSEA. The CDR3 bases are TGCAGCGTTGAACAGGGGGATACCTATGGCTACACCTTC. Encoded protein: CSVEQGDTYGYTF. The full variable domain, its missing parts supplied by reference TRBV29-1 and TRBJ1-2, is SAVISQKPSRDICQRGTSLTIQCQVDSQVTMMFWYRQQPGQSLTLIATANQGSEATYESGFVIDKFPISRPNLTFSTLTVSNMSPEDSSIYLCSVEQGDTYGYTFGSGTRLTVV.

As concerns this clonotype: A single base separates this from a much larger clone, so it may be a read error. This sequence joins TRBV5-1 and TRBJ1-6, with D possibly TRBD1 on 5 matching bases. CDR1 and CDR2 (germline): SGHRS, YFSETQ. The CDR3 contains 16 residues. CDR3 sequence reads: CASSSEGPGRGSSLHF. In DNA, the CDR3 is TGCGCCAGCAGCTCGGAGGGGCCGGGAAGAGGTTCATCCCTCCACTTT.

J is TRBJ2-7 and V is TRBV29-1, with 7 bases lining up with TRBD1. V dropped 8 bases and J dropped 1; count of bases not matched to a gene: 5. The CDR3 spans 12 residues. Germline CDR1 reads SQVTM; CDR2 reads ANQGSEA. The CDR3 region has the DNA TGCAGCAGTTTACAGGGGTCCTACGAGCAGTACTTC. It encodes CSSLQGSYEQYF.

In its sample, this clonotype was seen many times. V gene TRBV5-1 combines with J gene TRBJ1-1; D unresolved. The CDR3 is made up of 15 amino acids. Germline-derived CDR1 and CDR2 are SGHRS and YFSETQ. With 1 base removed from V and 2 bases from J, the gap between germline ends came to 12 bases. The CDR3 is CASSLPADPNTEAFF. The CDR3 nucleotides are TGCGCCAGCAGCTTGCCAGCAGACCCCAACACTGAAGCTTTCTTT. Full variable domain (rest looked up from reference TRBV5-1 and TRBJ1-1): KAGVTQTPRYLIKTRGQQVTLSCSPISGHRSVSWYQQTPGQGLQFLFEYFSETQRNKGNFPGRFSGRQFSNSRSEMNVSTLELGDSALYLCASSLPADPNTEAFFGQGTRLTVV.

To note about this clonotype: Likely a read error: the CDR3 ends without its conserved phenylalanine or tryptophan. This sequence joins TRBV10-3 and TRBJ1-2; tentative D call: TRBD1 (5 bases). The CDR3 runs 13 residues. CDR1 and CDR2 from the germline V gene are ENHRY and SYGVKD. The V gene lost 7 bases and the J gene lost 4 bases, with 13 bases spanning the gap. For the CDR3, the DNA is TGTGCCATCACCAGGGAGAGGGGCTATGGCTACACCTCC. It is translated as CAITRERGYGYTS.